The 13 T cell receptor beta chains presented below share a single source sample, sequenced in a study of beta chain features in type 1 diabetes. The whole isolated RNA underwent reverse transcription, so sequencing captured expressed TCRB transcripts. Repertoires were generated with immunoSEQ multiplex PCR, while TCRdb's copy carries only in-frame clones and drops some. The table has under 250,000 clones, approximately 11% seen once. Sequencing used central memory CD4+ T cells from blood. These receptors all stem from a young man in good health.

V usage is TRBV5-1 and J usage is TRBJ1-4; D is uncertain. Germline V CDR1 and CDR2: SGHRS, YFSETQ. This CDR3 is built from 13 residues. V gave up 7 bases and J gave up 5 bases, with 12 bases separating them. CDR3 residues: CASAVGANEKLFF. The DNA of the CDR3 is TGCGCCAGCGCGGTCGGTGCGAATGAAAAACTGTTTTTT.

This clone was seen a handful of times. The V call is TRBV7-9, the J call TRBJ2-3; D not resolved. V dropped 7 bases and J dropped 0 bases, with 8 bases sitting between them. This CDR3 spans 13 amino acids. In germline, CDR1 is SEHNR, CDR2 FQNEAQ (reference sequence). CDR3 nucleotide sequence: TGTGCCAGCATGGGCTCTAGCACAGATACGCAGTATTTT. Translation gives CASMGSSTDTQYF.

The chain uses TRBV28 and TRBJ2-7; unclear D gene. This CDR3 region has 14 residues. The V and J ends lost 8 bases and 2 bases respectively, with 16 bases between them. CDR1 and CDR2 (germline): MDHEN, SYDVKM. In DNA form, the CDR3 reads TGTGCCAGCCATCAACCGGGCCGTACCTACGAGCAGTACTTC. Translation: CASHQPGRTYEQYF. The whole variable domain, remainder taken from reference TRBV28 and TRBJ2-7, is DVKVTQSSRYLVKRTGEKVFLECVQDMDHENMFWYRQDPGLGLRLIYFSYDVKMKEKGDIPEGYSVSREKKERFSLILESASTNQTSMYLCASHQPGRTYEQYFGPGTRLTVT.

This chain joins TRBV5-1 and TRBJ1-1; D gene unclear. Germline CDR1 reads SGHRS; CDR2 reads YFSETQ. The V gene lost 0 bases and the J gene lost 4 bases, with 7 bases spanning the gap. The CDR3 has 13 residues. The CDR3 nucleotides are TGCGCCAGCAGCTTGGCCGGGTTCACTGAAGCTTTCTTT. Protein: CASSLAGFTEAFF.

This clone has just a few counts. V usage is TRBV21-1 and J usage is TRBJ2-7. TRBV21-1 has pseudogene status. The CDR3 spans 14 residues. CDR3 residues: CASSKGAGTYEQYF. CDR3 bases: TGTGCCAGCAGCAAAGGAGCCGGAACCTACGAGCAGTACTTC.

This clone appeared a few times. This rearrangement joins TRBV7-2 to TRBJ2-7, with D unclear. Germline V CDR1 and CDR2: SGHTA, FQGNSA. The CDR3 is made up of 13 amino acids. The V and J ends lost 2 bases and 5 bases respectively, with 10 bases between them. CDR3 DNA sequence: TGTGCCAGCAGCTTAACGATAGAAAACGAGCAGTACTTC. It yields the protein CASSLTIENEQYF. Together with reference TRBV7-2 and TRBJ2-7, the CDR3 gives the full variable domain: GAGVSQSPSNKVTEKGKDVELRCDPISGHTALYWYRQSLGQGLEFLIYFQGNSAPDKSGLPSDRFSAERTGGSVSTLTIQRTQQEDSAVYLCASSLTIENEQYFGPGTRLTVT.

This clone was found a few times. The V gene is TRBV7-2, the J gene TRBJ2-7; 9 positions agree with TRBD1. The CDR3 runs to 16 residues. Per germline, CDR1 SGHTA and CDR2 FQGNSA. V dropped 5 bases and J dropped 4; count of bases not matched to a gene: 12. The CDR3 sequence is CASSPVGGQGVYEQYF. In DNA, the CDR3 is TGTGCCAGCAGCCCCGTTGGGGGACAGGGTGTATACGAGCAGTACTTC.

This clone has a handful of counts. V usage is TRBV5-6 and J usage is TRBJ1-4; possibly TRBD1 for D (5 bases). V dropped 2 bases and J dropped 5 bases, with 10 bases sitting between them. Germline-derived CDR1 and CDR2 are SGHDT and YYEEEE. CDR3 length equals 14 residues. The CDR3 DNA reads TGTGCCAGCAGCTTTGGGGCGGTGAATGAAAAACTGTTTTTT. It yields the protein CASSFGAVNEKLFF.

The chain combines TRBV4-3 with TRBJ1-2; TRBD1 aligns across 9 bases. Germline loops: CDR1 LGHNA, CDR2 YSLEER. V was pared by 1 base and J by 0 bases, with 9 bases of the junction left unmatched. The CDR3 covers 18 residues. The CDR3 DNA follows: TGCGCCAGCAGCCAAGTCTGGACAGGGGAAGGAGCTAACTATGGCTACACCTTC. This codes for CASSQVWTGEGANYGYTF.

The table lists this clone with a few counts. The rearrangement uses TRBV7-9 and TRBJ1-2; TRBD1 is a possible D gene (5 bases). This CDR3 is built from 14 residues. Germline lookup yields CDR1 SEHNR and CDR2 FQNEAQ (reference sequence). Deletions cut 5 bases from V and 7 bases from J, with 17 bases between. The DNA of the CDR3 is TGTGCCAGCAGCAGGGACGGTTCCTCCCGTGGCTACACCTTC. Translating gives CASSRDGSSRGYTF.

This clone has only a few counts. A much larger clonotype is one base distant, so this may be a read error. The same CDR3 can be traced to other DNA sequences in this sample. The rearrangement links TRBV5-1 to TRBJ2-5; D call uncertain. Trimming removed 2 bases from V and 2 bases from J, with 1 base in between. CDR3 length equals 11 residues. From germline, CDR1 is SGHRS and CDR2 YFSETQ. This CDR3 reads CASSFQETQYF. The CDR3 bases are TGCGCCAGCAGCTTTCAAGAGACCCAGTACTTC.

This clone was recorded a few times. The chain has TRBV5-6 and TRBJ2-4, with TRBD1 identical over 8 bases. The CDR3 length is 12 residues. The trim removed 4 bases at V and 7 bases at J, leaving 1 base unmatched. CDR1 is SGHDT, CDR2 YYEEEE, per germline. As DNA, the CDR3 is TGTGCCAGCAGCCGGGACAGGAACATTCAGTACTTC. Translated, it gives CASSRDRNIQYF.

The rearrangement links TRBV15 to TRBJ2-2; the D gene is possibly TRBD1 (6 bases). The V gene lost 0 bases and the J gene lost 6 bases, with 8 bases spanning the gap. Germline-derived CDR1 and CDR2 are LNHNV and YYDKDF (reference sequence). This CDR3 has 14 residues. CDR3 protein: CATSRDRTAGELFF. The CDR3 DNA reads as TGTGCCACCAGCAGAGATCGGACAGCCGGGGAGCTGTTTTTT.